The TCR beta chain under discussion was sequenced for a study of blood T cell repertoires in COVID-19 (dated by TCRdb to about 2020). Turning to the overall study: Samples from collaborators originated in the United States, Italy and Spain and spanned both the acute and convalescent phases of COVID-19. The prospective study material was composed of cDNA or gDNA derived from T cells, B-cell-depleted T cells, or PBMCs. The dataset comprised deeply sampled blood TCRbeta repertoires from subjects exposed to, actively infected with, or recovered from COVID-19. The repertoires were released in a freely available public database meant as a resource for research on the immune response to SARS-CoV-2. The samples were drawn from two sources: the first 160 participants of the ongoing ImmuneRACE study, and 1,000 to 1,500 subjects contributed by 6 global collaborators. Nearly every sample came with metadata listing a de-identified subject ID, COVID-19 status, age in years and sex. Where available, HLA class I and class II types were obtained from metadata supplied by the sample provider rather than from assay-based typing.

The study at large found these results: Clinical and demographic metadata were provided uncurated, with the amount varying by source and participant.

To note about this clone: Its antigen has not been determined. Qualities for individual bases were not recorded, and no much larger clone is one base off.

The immunoSEQ Assay, a bias-controlled multiplex PCR, was used to amplify TCRbeta CDR3 regions from genomic DNA. Processing in the source paper ran as follows. Nucleated cell counts per sample were estimated from amplification of reference gene primers within the assay. To quantify the absolute abundance of each unique TCRbeta CDR3 rearrangement, sequence reads were collapsed and filtered. For each sample, productive Simpson clonality was calculated as the square root of Simpson's diversity index across productive rearrangements. As stored in TCRdb, this immuneACCESS dataset retains in-frame rearrangements with V and J assigned. A fraction of the clones does not appear; measured against another copy, unresolved V genes explain less than half of the discrepancy, and the remainder lacks a known reason. V and J calls and clone size are given by that table; D and trimming were obtained from the DNA. Across this sample there are around 100,000 clones, with more than 85% seen only once. Together, the top ten hold roughly 1.9% of the sample.

Collaborating institutions collected whole blood in K2EDTA tubes following their own protocols. For TCRbeta analysis, collaborators shipped samples in one of three forms: frozen whole blood, isolated PBMCs, or DNA extracted from either of those sample types. The germline V gene sets CDR1 to SGHTA and CDR2 to FQGNSA. From the cysteine up to the phenylalanine, the CDR3 has a length of 13 residues. Only the CDR3 portion is preserved as DNA: 39 bases, with reading frame beginning at the first base. V is trimmed back by 3 bases and J by 6 bases, and the junction contains 3 bases that no gene match accounts for.

This chain joins TRBV7-2 to TRBJ2-3, with 7 bases matching TRBD1. Input material: peripheral blood. The sequence came from a man in his fifties or sixties with active COVID-19. The nucleotide sequence reads TGTGCCAGCAGCTTCTCCAGGGGGGATACGCAGTATTTT. Protein translation: CASSFSRGDTQYF.